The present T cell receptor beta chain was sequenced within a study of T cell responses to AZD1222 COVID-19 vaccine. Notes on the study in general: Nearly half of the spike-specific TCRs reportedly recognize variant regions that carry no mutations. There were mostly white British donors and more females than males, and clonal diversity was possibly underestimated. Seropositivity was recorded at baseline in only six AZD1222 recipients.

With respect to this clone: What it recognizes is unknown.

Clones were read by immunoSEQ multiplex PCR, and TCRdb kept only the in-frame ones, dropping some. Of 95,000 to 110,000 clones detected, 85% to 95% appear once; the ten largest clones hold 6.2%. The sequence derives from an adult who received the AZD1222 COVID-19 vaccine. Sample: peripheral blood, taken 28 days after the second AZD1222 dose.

CDR3 DNA sequence: TGTGCCAGCAGCCTTTCGGGGGACAGGGGGCAATTGCAGTACTTC. This codes for CASSLSGDRGQLQYF. The chain has TRBV11-3 and TRBJ2-5; 12 positions match TRBD1. V shed 5 bases and J 11 bases; nucleotides not matched to a gene: 12. This CDR3 has 15 residues. Germline V gene data show CDR1 as SGHNT and CDR2 as YENEEA.